The entry below describes one T cell receptor (beta chain). Its target is unknown. This entry comes from a study of vaccination effects on CD4 cells after COVID-19. Looking at the study overall: It was with about 9.3 IU/ml IL-2 and 9.5 to 10 ug/ml peptides that under 2.5 million PBMC per well were cultured. Study conclusions and caveats: The study dataset contains few convalescent patients and includes no early post-infection timepoints.

Culture proceeded for nine to ten days, and CD4+ T cells were then isolated. Two-dose BNT162b2 or mRNA-1273 vaccination was given to participants. Per the germline V gene, CDR1 is LGHDT and CDR2 is YNNKEL (reference sequence). This CDR3 is 16 amino acids long. The trim removed 4 bases at V and 6 bases at J, leaving 11 bases unmatched. Profiling relied on immunoSEQ multiplex PCR, and the TCRdb table lists in-frame clones only, not all of them. Of nearly 45,000 clones in the sample, 72% were seen once. Sequencing was performed on CD4+ T cells from PBMCs cultured without peptide, taken after COVID-19 vaccination. The clonotype was recovered from a human donor who received a COVID-19 vaccine. This chain uses TRBV3-1 (or the pseudogene TRBV3-2) with TRBJ2-7; 11 bases line up with TRBD1. CDR3 loop: CASSPERGQGGPEQYF. CDR3 nucleotides: TGTGCCAGCAGCCCGGAACGGGGACAGGGGGGTCCCGAGCAGTACTTC.